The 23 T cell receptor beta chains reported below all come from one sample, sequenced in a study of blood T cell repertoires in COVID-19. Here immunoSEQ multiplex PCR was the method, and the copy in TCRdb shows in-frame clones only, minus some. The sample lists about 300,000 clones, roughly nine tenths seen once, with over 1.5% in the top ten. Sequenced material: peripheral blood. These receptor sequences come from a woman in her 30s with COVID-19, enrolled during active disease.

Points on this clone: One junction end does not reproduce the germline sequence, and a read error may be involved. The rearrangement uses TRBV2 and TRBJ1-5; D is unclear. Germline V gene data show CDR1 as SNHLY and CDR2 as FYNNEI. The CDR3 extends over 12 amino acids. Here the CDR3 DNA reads TGTGCCAGCAGGGAAGAGAGTCAGCCCCAGCATTTT. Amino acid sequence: CASREESQPQHF.

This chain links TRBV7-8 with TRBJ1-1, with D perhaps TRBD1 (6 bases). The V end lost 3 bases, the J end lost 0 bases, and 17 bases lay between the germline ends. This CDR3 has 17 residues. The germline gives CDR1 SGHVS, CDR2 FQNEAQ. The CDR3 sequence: CASSFALTGQLNTEAFF. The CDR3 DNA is TGTGCCAGCAGCTTTGCCCTTACTGGACAGCTGAACACTGAAGCTTTCTTT.

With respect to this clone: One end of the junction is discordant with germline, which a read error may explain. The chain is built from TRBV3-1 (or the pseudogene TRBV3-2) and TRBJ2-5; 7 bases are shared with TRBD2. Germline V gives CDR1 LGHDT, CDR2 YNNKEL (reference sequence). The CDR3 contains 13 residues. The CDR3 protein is CASSQTIGGTPDF. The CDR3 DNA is TGTGCCAGCAGCCAAACGATCGGGGGGACCCCAGACTTC.

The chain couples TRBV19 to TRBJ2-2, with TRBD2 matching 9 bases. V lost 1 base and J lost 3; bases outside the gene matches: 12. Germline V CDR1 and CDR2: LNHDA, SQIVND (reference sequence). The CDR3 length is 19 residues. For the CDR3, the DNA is TGTGCCAGTAGTATAGGGGCTAGCGGGGCCCCTGCGCACACCGGGGAGCTGTTTTTT. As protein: CASSIGASGAPAHTGELFF.

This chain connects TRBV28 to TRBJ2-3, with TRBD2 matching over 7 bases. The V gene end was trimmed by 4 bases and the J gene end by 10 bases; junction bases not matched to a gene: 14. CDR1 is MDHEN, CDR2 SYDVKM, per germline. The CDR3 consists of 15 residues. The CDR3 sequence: CASSSGLVGREAQYF. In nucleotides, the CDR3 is TGTGCCAGCAGTTCCGGACTAGTGGGGAGGGAGGCGCAGTATTTT.

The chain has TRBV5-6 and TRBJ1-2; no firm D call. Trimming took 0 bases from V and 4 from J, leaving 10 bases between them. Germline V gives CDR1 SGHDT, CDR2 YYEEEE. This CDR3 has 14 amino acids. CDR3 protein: CASSLETDLYGYTF. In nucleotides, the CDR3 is TGTGCCAGCAGCTTGGAAACAGACCTCTATGGCTACACCTTC. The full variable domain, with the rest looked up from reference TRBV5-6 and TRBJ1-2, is DAGVTQSPTHLIKTRGQQVTLRCSPKSGHDTVSWYQQALGQGPQFIFQYYEEEERQRGNFPDRFSGHQFPNYSSELNVNALLLGDSALYLCASSLETDLYGYTFGSGTRLTVV.

CDR3: CASSPPPGGGSGYTF. CDR3 DNA sequence: TGTGCCAGCAGCCCCCCTCCGGGGGGGGGAAGTGGCTACACCTTC. V and J are TRBV9 and TRBJ1-2; tentative D call: TRBD1 (5 bases). The germline V gene encodes CDR1 SGDLS and CDR2 YYNGEE. Trimming stripped 4 bases from V and 7 bases from J, with 20 bases between. This CDR3 comprises 15 residues.

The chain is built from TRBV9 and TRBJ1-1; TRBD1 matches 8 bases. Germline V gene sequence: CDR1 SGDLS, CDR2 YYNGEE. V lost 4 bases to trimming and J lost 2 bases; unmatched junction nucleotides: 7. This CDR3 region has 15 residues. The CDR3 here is CASSPSGTGNTEAFF. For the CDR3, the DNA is TGTGCCAGCAGCCCCTCCGGGACAGGCAACACTGAAGCTTTCTTT.

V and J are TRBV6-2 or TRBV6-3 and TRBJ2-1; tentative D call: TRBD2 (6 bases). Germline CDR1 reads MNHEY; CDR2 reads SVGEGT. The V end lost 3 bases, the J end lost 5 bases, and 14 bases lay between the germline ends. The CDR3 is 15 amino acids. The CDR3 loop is CASSYDRGSNNEQFF. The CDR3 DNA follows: TGTGCCAGCAGTTATGACCGGGGGTCAAACAATGAGCAGTTCTTC.

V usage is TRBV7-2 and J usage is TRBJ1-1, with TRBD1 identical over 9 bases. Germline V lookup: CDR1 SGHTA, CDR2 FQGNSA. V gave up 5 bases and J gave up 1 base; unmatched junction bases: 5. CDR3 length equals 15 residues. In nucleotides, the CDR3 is TGTGCCAGCAGCAAGACAGGGGGGACGAACACTGAAGCTTTCTTT. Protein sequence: CASSKTGGTNTEAFF.

DNA for the CDR3: TGCAGCGTCCATGACAGGCGGGGCACAGATACGCAGTATTTT. Protein sequence: CSVHDRRGTDTQYF. This chain connects TRBV29-1 to TRBJ2-3; tentatively, D is TRBD1 (6 bases). Germline CDR1 SQVTM, CDR2 ANQGSEA. CDR3 size: 14 residues. V was clipped by 6 bases and J by 1 base, with 14 bases between them.

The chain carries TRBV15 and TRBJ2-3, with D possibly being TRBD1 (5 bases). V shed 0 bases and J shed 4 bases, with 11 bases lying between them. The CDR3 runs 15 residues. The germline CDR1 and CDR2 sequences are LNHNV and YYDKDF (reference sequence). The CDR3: CATSRESGNSDTQYF. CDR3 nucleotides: TGTGCCACCAGCAGAGAATCAGGGAACTCAGATACGCAGTATTTT.

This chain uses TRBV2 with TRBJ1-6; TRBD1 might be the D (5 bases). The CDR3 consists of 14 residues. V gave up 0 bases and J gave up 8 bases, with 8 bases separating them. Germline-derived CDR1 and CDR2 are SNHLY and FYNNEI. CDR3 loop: CASSEARGDSPLHF. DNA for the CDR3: TGTGCCAGCAGTGAAGCTCGGGGGGATTCACCCCTCCACTTT.

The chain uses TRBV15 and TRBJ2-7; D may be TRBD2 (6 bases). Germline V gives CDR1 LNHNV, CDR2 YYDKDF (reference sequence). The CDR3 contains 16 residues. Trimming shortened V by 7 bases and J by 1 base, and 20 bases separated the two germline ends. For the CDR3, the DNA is TGTGCCACCATCCCAATAGACAGAGGGAGGTCCTACGAGCAGTACTTC. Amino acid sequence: CATIPIDRGRSYEQYF.

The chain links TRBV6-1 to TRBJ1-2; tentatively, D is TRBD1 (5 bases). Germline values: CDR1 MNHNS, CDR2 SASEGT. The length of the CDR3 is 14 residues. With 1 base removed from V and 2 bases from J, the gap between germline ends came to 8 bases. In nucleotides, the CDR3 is TGTGCCAGCAGTGAAGGCGGGGGAAACTATGGCTACACCTTC. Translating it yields CASSEGGGNYGYTF.

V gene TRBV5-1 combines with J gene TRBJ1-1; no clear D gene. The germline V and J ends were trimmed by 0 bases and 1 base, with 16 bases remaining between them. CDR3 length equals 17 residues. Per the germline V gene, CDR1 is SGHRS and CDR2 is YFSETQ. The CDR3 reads CASSLVEGVGRNTEAFF. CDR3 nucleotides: TGCGCCAGCAGCTTGGTTGAAGGAGTCGGTCGGAACACTGAAGCTTTCTTT.

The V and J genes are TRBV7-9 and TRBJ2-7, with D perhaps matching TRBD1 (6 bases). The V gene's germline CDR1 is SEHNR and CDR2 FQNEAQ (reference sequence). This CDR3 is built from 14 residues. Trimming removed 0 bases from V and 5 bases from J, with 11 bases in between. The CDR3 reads CASSLAGALNEQYF. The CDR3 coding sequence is TGTGCCAGCAGCTTAGCGGGGGCTTTGAACGAGCAGTACTTC.

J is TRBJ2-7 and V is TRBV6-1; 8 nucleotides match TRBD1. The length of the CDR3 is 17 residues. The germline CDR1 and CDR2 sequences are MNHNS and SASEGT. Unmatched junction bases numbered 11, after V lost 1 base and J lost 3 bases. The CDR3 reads CASSEDVGTGLHYEQYV. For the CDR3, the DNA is TGTGCCAGCAGTGAAGACGTTGGGACAGGCCTTCACTACGAGCAGTACGTC.

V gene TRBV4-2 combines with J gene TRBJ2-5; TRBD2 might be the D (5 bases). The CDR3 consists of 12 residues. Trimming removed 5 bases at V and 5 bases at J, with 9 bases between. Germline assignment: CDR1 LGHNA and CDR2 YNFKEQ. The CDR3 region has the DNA TGTGCCAGCAGCGGACTGGAGGAGACCCAGTACTTC. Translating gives CASSGLEETQYF.

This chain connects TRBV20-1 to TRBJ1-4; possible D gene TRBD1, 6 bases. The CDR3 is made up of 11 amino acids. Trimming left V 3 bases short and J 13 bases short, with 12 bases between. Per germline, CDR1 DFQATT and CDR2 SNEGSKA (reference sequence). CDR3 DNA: TGCAGTGCTAGCAGTTCCAGGGGACTGTTTTTT. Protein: CSASSSRGLFF.

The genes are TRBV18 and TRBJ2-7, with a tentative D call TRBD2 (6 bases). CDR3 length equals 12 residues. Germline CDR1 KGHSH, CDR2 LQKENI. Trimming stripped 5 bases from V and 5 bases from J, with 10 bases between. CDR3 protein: CASSYGEDEQYF. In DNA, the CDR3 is TGTGCCAGCTCATACGGGGAGGACGAGCAGTACTTC. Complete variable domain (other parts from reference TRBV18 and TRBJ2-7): NAGVMQNPRHLVRRRGQEARLRCSPMKGHSHVYWYRQLPEEGLKFMVYLQKENIIDESGMPKERFSAEFPKEGPSILRIQQVVRGDSAAYFCASSYGEDEQYFGPGTRLTVT.

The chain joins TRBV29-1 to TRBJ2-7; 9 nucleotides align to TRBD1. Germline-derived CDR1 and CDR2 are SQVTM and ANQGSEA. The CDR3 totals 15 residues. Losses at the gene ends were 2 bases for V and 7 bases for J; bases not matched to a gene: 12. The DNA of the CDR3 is TGCAGCGTTGAAATGGGACAGGGACCATGGGGGGAGCAGTACTTC. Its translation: CSVEMGQGPWGEQYF.

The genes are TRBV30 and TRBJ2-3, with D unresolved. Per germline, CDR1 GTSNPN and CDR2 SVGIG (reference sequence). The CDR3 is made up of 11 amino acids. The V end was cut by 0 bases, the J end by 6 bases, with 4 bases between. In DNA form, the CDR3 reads TGTGCCTGGAGTGTTCTCGATACGCAGTATTTT. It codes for CAWSVLDTQYF.